This entry lists 2 T cell receptor beta chains sequenced from one sample in a study of T cell responses to AZD1222 COVID-19 vaccine. Only in-frame clones appear in the TCRdb table, and some are missing; sequencing was by immunoSEQ multiplex PCR. The repertoire consists of 100,000 to 120,000 clones, with roughly 88% occurring once and the leading ten covering approximately 6.9%. Sequenced material: peripheral blood, taken 28 days after the second AZD1222 dose. These receptor sequences come from an adult who received the AZD1222 COVID-19 vaccine.

The gene calls are TRBV6-2 or TRBV6-3 and TRBJ1-4; D gene unclear. This CDR3 spans 12 amino acids. Germline loops: CDR1 MNHEY, CDR2 SVGEGT. V was trimmed by 0 bases and J by 8 bases, leaving 4 bases between them. CDR3 bases: TGTGCCAGCAGTTACTCGATGGAAAAACTGTTTTTT. Translating gives CASSYSMEKLFF.

CDR3 nucleotide sequence: TGCAGCGTTGTGATTCAGGGTAGGACAGATACGCAGTATTTT. Its protein is CSVVIQGRTDTQYF. The V call is TRBV29-1, the J call TRBJ2-3; D possibly corresponds to TRBD1 (5 bases). Per the germline V gene, CDR1 is SQVTM and CDR2 is ANQGSEA. This CDR3 region has 14 residues. The germline V and J ends were trimmed by 4 bases and 3 bases, with 14 bases remaining between them.